The rows below give T cell receptor beta chains drawn from one sample of a study of cytomegalovirus exposure and HLA in healthy donors. The table came from immunoSEQ multiplex PCR; TCRdb's copy has only in-frame clones and leaves some out. The table includes some 190,000 clones, around 78% detected once. Input material: PBMCs. These TCRs come from a woman aged 25 to 39 in good health and CMV-seropositive. CDR3s include the opening cysteine and the closing phenylalanine or tryptophan. A D gene is named only where the DNA matches it firmly. Some rows mark clone size as missing; the rest say once, few, many or name a class of expanded clone.

>TRBV7-9|.|TRBJ2-7|TRBD2
CASSLKAGDYEQYF
TGTGCCAGCAGCTTAAAAGCGGGGGATTACGAGCAGTACTTC
>TRBV19|few|TRBJ2-7|.
CASSIIGVVNAEQYF
TGTGCCAGTAGTATTATCGGGGTCGTGAACGCCGAGCAGTACTTC
>TRBV5-6|.|TRBJ1-2|TRBD1
CASSLRGPGQGAMSYGYTF
TGTGCCAGCAGCTTGAGGGGCCCGGGACAGGGGGCTATGTCCTATGGCTACACCTTC
>TRBV2|.|TRBJ2-1|TRBD2
CASSGTSGRLDEQFF
TGTGCCAGCAGTGGTACTAGCGGACGTCTAGATGAGCAGTTCTTC
>TRBV11-2|few|TRBJ2-2|.
CASSLGGADSGELFF
TGTGCCAGCAGCTTAGGCGGGGCGGATTCCGGGGAGCTGTTTTTT
>TRBV7-3|.|TRBJ1-2|.
CASSLSGGYGYTF
TGTGCCAGCAGCTTATCAGGTGGATATGGCTACACCTTC
>TRBV30|.|TRBJ1-5|TRBD1
CAWSPGQGANQPQHF
TGTGCCTGGAGTCCGGGACAGGGGGCGAATCAGCCCCAGCATTTT
>TRBV19|.|TRBJ2-5|.
CASSPRPGTQETQYF
TGTGCCAGTAGTCCCCGGCCGGGAACACAAGAGACCCAGTACTTC
>TRBV7-7|.|TRBJ1-4|TRBD1
CASSPTGVTNEKLFF
TGTGCTAGCAGTCCTACAGGGGTGACTAATGAAAAACTGTTTTTT
>TRBV5-4|.|TRBJ2-7|TRBD1
CASSKGQGYEQYF
TGTGCCAGCAGCAAGGGACAGGGCTACGAGCAGTACTTC
>TRBV10-3|.|TRBJ1-1|TRBD1
CAISEEHRGEAFF
TGTGCCATCAGTGAGGAGCACAGGGGCGAAGCTTTCTTT
>TRBV9|.|TRBJ2-1|.
CASSVASYNEQFF
TGTGCCAGCAGCGTAGCGAGTTACAATGAGCAGTTCTTC
>TRBV2|.|TRBJ1-1|.
CASSELSGGQSEAFF
TGTGCCAGCAGTGAGTTGAGCGGGGGGCAGTCTGAAGCTTTCTTT
>TRBV6-5|.|TRBJ1-1|TRBD1
CASSPDREGAFF
TGTGCCAGCAGCCCGGACAGGGAAGGCGCTTTCTTT
>TRBV4-1|.|TRBJ1-5|.
CASSQDLGQPPRSQHF
TGCGCCAGCAGCCAAGATCTGGGGCAGCCTCCCAGGTCCCAGCATTTT
>TRBV9|.|TRBJ2-5|TRBD2
CASSLGDTLERGQETQYF
TGTGCCAGCAGCTTGGGGGATACGTTGGAGCGGGGTCAAGAGACCCAGTACTTC
>TRBV21-1|.|TRBJ2-7|.
CASSVTRGHYEQYF
TGTGCCAGCAGCGTCACCAGGGGGCACTACGAGCAGTACTTC
>TRBV5-4|few|TRBJ2-3|.
CASSPGMRRTDTQYF
TGTGCCAGCAGCCCAGGGATGAGACGCACAGATACGCAGTATTTT
>TRBV30|few|TRBJ1-2|.
CAWSRPRIRRKTRQHNYGYTF
TGTGCCTGGAGTCGGCCACGCATCCGGAGGAAGACTAGACAGCATAACTATGGCTACACCTTC
>TRBV14|.|TRBJ2-2|.
CASSQDLRGKAGELFF
TGTGCCAGCAGCCAAGATCTACGGGGGAAGGCCGGGGAGCTGTTTTTT
>TRBV6-1|.|TRBJ1-2|.
CASSEAGGSYGYTF
TGTGCCAGCAGTGAAGCTGGGGGGTCCTATGGCTACACCTTC
>TRBV4-2|.|TRBJ1-4|TRBD1
CASSHPPDRDGEKLFF
TGTGCCAGCAGCCACCCCCCTGACAGGGACGGTGAAAAACTGTTTTTT
>TRBV19|.|TRBJ2-7|TRBD1
CASSVLDRGPYGEQYF
TGTGCCAGTAGTGTCCTGGACAGGGGGCCATACGGCGAGCAGTACTTC
>TRBV27|.|TRBJ1-4|TRBD1
CASRRTGYEKLFF
TGTGCCAGCAGAAGGACAGGGTATGAAAAACTGTTTTTT
>TRBV28|.|TRBJ1-2|.
CASSLNYGGAVDGYTF
TGTGCCAGCAGTTTAAACTATGGGGGCGCGGTCGATGGCTACACCTTC
>TRBV2|.|TRBJ2-5|TRBD1
CASSGGDREYF
TGTGCCAGCAGTGGGGGGGACAGGGAGTACTTC
>TRBV18|.|TRBJ1-5|TRBD1
CASSQTGAAQPQHF
TGTGCCAGCTCACAAACAGGGGCGGCTCAGCCCCAGCATTTT
>TRBV29-1|.|TRBJ1-5|TRBD1
CSVQDRANQPQHF
TGCAGCGTTCAGGACAGGGCCAATCAGCCCCAGCATTTT
>TRBV2|.|TRBJ1-5|.
CASSPGVRNQPQHF
TGTGCCAGCAGTCCCGGGGTAAGGAATCAGCCCCAGCATTTT
>TRBV25-1|.|TRBJ1-5|.
CASSGPTGHQPQHF
TGTGCCAGCAGTGGGCCCACAGGGCATCAGCCCCAGCATTTT
>TRBV10-3|few|TRBJ2-3|.
CAISTTDSSTDTQYF
TGTGCCATCAGTACGACAGACAGTAGCACAGATACGCAGTATTTT
>TRBV29-1|once|TRBJ2-1|.
CSVATHREGEQFF
TGCAGCGTCGCAACACACAGGGAGGGTGAGCAGTTCTTC
>TRBV27|few|TRBJ2-7|.
CASSLSDSTGSYEQYF
TGTGCCAGCAGTTTATCCGACTCAACAGGCTCCTACGAGCAGTACTTC